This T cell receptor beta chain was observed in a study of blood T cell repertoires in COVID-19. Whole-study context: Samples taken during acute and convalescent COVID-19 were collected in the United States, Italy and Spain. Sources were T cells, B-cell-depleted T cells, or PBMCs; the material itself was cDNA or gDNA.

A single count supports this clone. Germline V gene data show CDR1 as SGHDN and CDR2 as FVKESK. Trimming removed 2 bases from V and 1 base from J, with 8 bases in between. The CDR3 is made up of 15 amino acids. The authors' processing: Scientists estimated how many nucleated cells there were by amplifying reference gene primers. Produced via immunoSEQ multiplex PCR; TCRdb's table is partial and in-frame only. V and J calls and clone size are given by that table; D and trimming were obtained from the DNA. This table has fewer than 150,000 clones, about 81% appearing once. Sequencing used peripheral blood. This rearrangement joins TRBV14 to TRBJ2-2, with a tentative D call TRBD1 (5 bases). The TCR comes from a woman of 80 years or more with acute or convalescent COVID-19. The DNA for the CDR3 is TGTGCCAGCAGCCAATATACAGGGAACACCGGGGAGCTGTTTTTT. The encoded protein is CASSQYTGNTGELFF. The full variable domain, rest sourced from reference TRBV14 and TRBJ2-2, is EAGVTQFPSHSVIEKGQTVTLRCDPISGHDNLYWYRRVMGKEIKFLLHFVKESKQDESGMPNNRFLAERTGGTYSTLKVQPAELEDSGVYFCASSQYTGNTGELFFGEGSRLTVL.